What follows are 3 T cell receptor beta chains derived from one specimen sequenced in a study of cytomegalovirus exposure and HLA in healthy donors. Repertoires were generated with immunoSEQ multiplex PCR, while TCRdb's copy carries only in-frame clones and drops some. The sample lists 200,000 to 250,000 clones, roughly 87% seen once, with about 11% in the top ten. Sequencing was done on a sample of PBMCs. Receptor source: a man in his late teens or twenties in good health and CMV-seropositive.

This rearrangement joins TRBV27 to TRBJ2-7; TRBD1 might be the D (6 bases). V was trimmed by 3 bases and J by 5 bases, leaving 14 bases between them. Germline V gene data show CDR1 as MNHEY and CDR2 as SMNVEV (reference sequence). This CDR3 has 14 amino acids. In DNA, the CDR3 is TGTGCCAGCAGTTTGGGTCAGGGGCGCAACGAGCAGTACTTC. Translating gives CASSLGQGRNEQYF.

The chain's CDR3 is CASSPQMNTEAFF. The CDR3 DNA is TGTGCCAGCAGTCCGCAGATGAACACTGAAGCTTTCTTT. The chain carries TRBV6-1 and TRBJ1-1; D unclear. The CDR3 covers 13 residues. Trimming cost V 5 bases and J 0 bases, with 7 bases left between them. Germline V gene sequence: CDR1 MNHNS, CDR2 SASEGT.

The rearrangement joins TRBV5-1 to TRBJ1-3; D is unresolved. V was trimmed by 4 bases and J by 0 bases, leaving 5 bases between them. The CDR3 loop spans 13 amino acids. Germline CDR1 SGHRS, CDR2 YFSETQ. The CDR3, as DNA: TGCGCCAGCAGCCAGAGCTCTGGAAACACCATATATTTT. It translates to CASSQSSGNTIYF.